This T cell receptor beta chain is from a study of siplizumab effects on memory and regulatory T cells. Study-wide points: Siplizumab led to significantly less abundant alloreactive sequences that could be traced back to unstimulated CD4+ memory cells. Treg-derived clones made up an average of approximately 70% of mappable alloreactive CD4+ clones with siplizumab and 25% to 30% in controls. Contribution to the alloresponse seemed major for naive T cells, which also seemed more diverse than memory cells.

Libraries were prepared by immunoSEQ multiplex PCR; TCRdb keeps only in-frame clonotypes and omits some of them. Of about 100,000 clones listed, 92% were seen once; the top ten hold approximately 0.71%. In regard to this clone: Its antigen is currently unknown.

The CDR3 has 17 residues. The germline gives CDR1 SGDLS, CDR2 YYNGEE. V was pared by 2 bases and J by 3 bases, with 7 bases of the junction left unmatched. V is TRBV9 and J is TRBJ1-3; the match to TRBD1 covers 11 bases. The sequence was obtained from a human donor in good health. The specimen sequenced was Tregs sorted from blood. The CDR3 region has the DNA TGTGCCAGCAGCGTGTCCGGACAGGGGGCATTTGGAAACACCATATATTTT. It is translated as CASSVSGQGAFGNTIYF.